This T cell receptor (beta chain) originates from a study of spatial heterogeneity in lung cancer. Germline values: CDR1 DFQATT, CDR2 SNEGSKA (reference sequence). The CDR3 consists of 14 residues. Unmatched junction bases numbered 4, after V lost 3 bases and J lost 4 bases. Many counts were recorded for this clonotype. Using its own MiXCR run on the 5' RACE reads, TCRdb lists one record per CDR3 protein. The sample consists of around 89,000 distinct CDR3 sequences, 12% of them appearing once. The time point: sample taken at primary tumor resection. The input material, whole RNA from tumor, nontumor lung or frozen PBMC, was sequenced unsorted.

The TCR was taken from a male donor with early-stage non-small cell lung cancer. Source: PBMCs, taken at surgery. This chain joins TRBV20-1 and TRBJ2-2, with TRBD2 identical over 8 bases. Here the CDR3 DNA reads TGCAGTGCTAGCGGGGGGGCGGTCACCGGGGAGCTGTTTTTT. This encodes CSASGGAVTGELFF.